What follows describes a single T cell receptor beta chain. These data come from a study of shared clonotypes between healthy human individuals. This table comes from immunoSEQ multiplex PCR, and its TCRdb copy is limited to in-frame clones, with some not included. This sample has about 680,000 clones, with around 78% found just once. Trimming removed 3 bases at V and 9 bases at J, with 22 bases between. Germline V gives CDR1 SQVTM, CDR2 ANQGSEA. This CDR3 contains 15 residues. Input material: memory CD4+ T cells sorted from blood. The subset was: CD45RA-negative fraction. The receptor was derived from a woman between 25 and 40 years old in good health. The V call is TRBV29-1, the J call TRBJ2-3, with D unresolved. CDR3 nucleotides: TGCAGCGTTGAGCGTCACCCAACCTCCGGCAGAACGCAGTATTTT. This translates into CSVERHPTSGRTQYF.